This T cell receptor beta chain was sequenced in a study of patients and donors after allogeneic stem cell transplantation. This CDR3 spans 13 amino acids. Germline-derived CDR1 and CDR2 are SSHAT and FNYEAQ (reference sequence). J gave up 7 bases and V 5 bases, and 5 bases lay outside the gene matches. TCRdb itself ran the RT-PCR reads through MiXCR, one entry per CDR3 protein. The sample yields 400,000 to 500,000 distinct CDR3 sequences, approximately 16% seen once. This clonotype showed up just a few times. The sequenced sample was blood, either unsorted or a sorted T cell fraction (not recorded which). The V and J genes are TRBV7-7 and TRBJ2-7; 10 nucleotides line up with TRBD1. The clonotype originates from a human donor who was either an allogeneic HSCT recipient or a stem cell or donor lymphocyte infusion donor (not recorded which). It is not recorded whose cells these are; they may come from a transplant donor. CDR3 sequence (DNA): TGTGCCAGCAGCGCGGACAGGGGGAGGGAGCAGTACTTC. It specifies CASSADRGREQYF.